The 29 T cell receptor beta chains given below trace back to one sample, sequenced in a study of a mutant IDH1 vaccine in newly diagnosed glioma. Using immunoSEQ multiplex PCR, the repertoire was profiled, and TCRdb retains in-frame clones only, with some absent. The table includes roughly 30,000 clones, 70% to 85% detected once. These TCRs are of unknown antigen specificity. Time point meaning: week 35, safety follow-up. Vaccine doses each comprised 300 ug of mutant IDH1 20-mer peptide, with topical imiquimod. Material: PBMCs, obtained from a glioma patient whose treatment included an IDH1 peptide vaccine. The receptors here all came from a man between 25 and 39 years old with glioma.

This rearrangement joins TRBV10-3 to TRBJ1-1; D perhaps matches TRBD1 (5 bases). Trimming pared 8 bases from V and 1 base from J, leaving 20 bases between. This CDR3 region has 16 residues. Germline V gene lookup returns CDR1 ENHRY and CDR2 SYGVKD. Here the CDR3 reads CAILLLLGRQNTEAFF. DNA of the CDR3: TGTGCCATCCTTCTTTTGTTGGGACGGCAGAACACTGAAGCTTTCTTT.

The rearrangement uses TRBV19 and TRBJ2-5; 14 bases fit TRBD2. The length of the CDR3 is 18 residues. The germline V gene encodes CDR1 LNHDA and CDR2 SQIVND (reference sequence). The trim removed 3 bases at V and 4 bases at J, leaving 10 bases unmatched. For the CDR3, the DNA is TGTGCCAGTAGTATCTTGACTAGCGGGAGGGGCAATGGAGAGACCCAGTACTTC. Protein: CASSILTSGRGNGETQYF.

The chain uses TRBV15 and TRBJ2-6, with D perhaps assigned TRBD1 or TRBD2 (7 bases each). This CDR3 region has 16 residues. Trimming shortened V by 3 bases and J by 2 bases, and 11 bases separated the two germline ends. Per the germline V gene, CDR1 is LNHNV and CDR2 is YYDKDF (reference sequence). The CDR3 DNA reads TGTGCCACCAGCAGTGGGAGGGGGCCTGGGGCCAACGTCCTGACTTTC. It specifies CATSSGRGPGANVLTF.

The chain links TRBV18 to TRBJ2-2; TRBD1 matches at 9 bases. The CDR3 length is 16 residues. V trimming: 3 bases; J trimming: 0 bases; junction bases outside the gene matches: 2. Germline V gene data show CDR1 as KGHSH and CDR2 as LQKENI. CDR3 protein: CASSPRTGANTGELFF. CDR3 bases: TGTGCCAGCTCACCTCGGACAGGGGCGAACACCGGGGAGCTGTTTTTT.

V and J are TRBV2 and TRBJ2-7; tentative D call: TRBD1 (6 bases). In germline, CDR1 is SNHLY, CDR2 FYNNEI. V was pared by 0 bases and J by 2 bases, with 14 bases between. This CDR3 comprises 16 residues. The CDR3 is CASSEARGTLPYEQYF. DNA for the CDR3: TGTGCCAGCAGTGAAGCTAGGGGGACGCTCCCCTACGAGCAGTACTTC.

The chain links TRBV6-5 to TRBJ2-2, with TRBD1 identical over 8 bases. Germline CDR1 and CDR2: MNHEY and SVGAGI. V lost 5 bases, J lost 5 bases, and 7 bases stayed unmatched. This CDR3 has 15 residues. The CDR3 DNA is TGTGCCAGCAGTCAACGGACAGGGTGGACCGGGGAGCTGTTTTTT. It is translated as CASSQRTGWTGELFF.

The chain employs TRBV10-3 and TRBJ1-2, with a tentative D call TRBD1 (5 bases). This CDR3 comprises 12 residues. In germline, CDR1 is ENHRY, CDR2 SYGVKD. The V gene lost 4 bases and the J gene lost 6 bases, with 9 bases spanning the gap. In nucleotides, the CDR3 is TGTGCCATCAGTGTGAAGGGGCATGGCTACACCTTC. This codes for CAISVKGHGYTF.

This clone was seen just once. The chain joins TRBV7-2 to TRBJ2-4; 8 bases line up with TRBD2. V shed 0 bases, J shed 9 bases, and the junction held 13 bases outside the gene matches. Germline V gene lookup returns CDR1 SGHTA and CDR2 FQGNSA. The CDR3 runs 17 residues. DNA of the CDR3: TGTGCCAGCAGCTTAGCGAGTAGCGGGAAAATCAGGGGCATTCAGTACTTC. Protein: CASSLASSGKIRGIQYF.

V usage is TRBV10-1 and J usage is TRBJ2-7; D may correspond to TRBD1 or TRBD2 (5 bases each). The CDR3 covers 15 residues. V was pared by 3 bases and J by 5 bases, with 17 bases between. The germline V gene has CDR1 WNHNN and CDR2 SYGVQD (reference sequence). CDR3 nucleotide sequence: TGCGCCAGCAGTGAAGGTCGGGGCTACCTCGACGAGCAGTACTTC. This encodes CASSEGRGYLDEQYF.

This clone occurred a few times. This chain links TRBV6-5 with TRBJ1-5, with 9 bases identical to TRBD1. This CDR3 contains 15 residues. The trim removed 6 bases at V and 2 bases at J, leaving 5 bases unmatched. Germline loops: CDR1 MNHEY, CDR2 SVGAGI. The CDR3 loop reads CASRYTGGGNQPQHF. The CDR3 DNA is TGTGCCAGCAGATACACAGGGGGCGGCAATCAGCCCCAGCATTTT.

CDR3: CASSSGTGNNQPQHF. The CDR3 nucleotides read TGTGCCAGCAGTTCTGGGACAGGGAACAATCAGCCCCAGCATTTT. The chain uses TRBV7-9 and TRBJ1-5; TRBD1 matches 9 bases. This CDR3 region has 15 residues. In germline, CDR1 is SEHNR, CDR2 FQNEAQ (reference sequence). V was clipped by 6 bases and J by 3 bases; unmatched bases: 6.

The chain joins TRBV29-1 to TRBJ2-7; D remains unclear. V gave up 1 base and J gave up 3 bases, with 7 bases separating them. The CDR3 spans 12 residues. Germline-derived CDR1 and CDR2 are SQVTM and ANQGSEA. The DNA of the CDR3 is TGCAGCGTTGAAGGTGACCTCTACGAGCAGTACTTC. It encodes CSVEGDLYEQYF.

The V and J genes are TRBV2 and TRBJ1-1; 7 positions agree with TRBD1. The germline V gene encodes CDR1 SNHLY and CDR2 FYNNEI. This CDR3 is 15 amino acids long. The V segment lost 4 bases and the J segment 11 bases; nucleotides outside the gene matches: 16. The CDR3 spells CASSVPHRGVWTAFF. CDR3 nucleotide sequence: TGTGCCAGCAGTGTCCCCCACAGGGGAGTTTGGACCGCTTTCTTT.

The gene calls are TRBV11-2 and TRBJ2-2; possible D gene TRBD1, 5 bases. V was trimmed by 6 bases and J by 6 bases, leaving 14 bases between them. The CDR3 contains 14 residues. The germline CDR1 and CDR2 sequences are SGHAT and FQNNGV. CDR3 bases: TGTGCCAGCAGGCTCCATCAGGGTGCCGGGGAGCTGTTTTTT. This sequence encodes CASRLHQGAGELFF.

V gene TRBV5-1 combines with J gene TRBJ2-5, with a tentative D call TRBD2 (6 bases). CDR1 SGHRS and CDR2 YFSETQ come from the germline V gene. V lost 5 bases and J lost 8, with 19 bases in between. This CDR3 region has 14 residues. The CDR3: CASSREGAEGTQYF. The CDR3 DNA reads as TGCGCCAGCAGTCGAGAAGGAGCGGAGGGTACCCAGTACTTC.

The chain combines TRBV5-4 with TRBJ2-2; maybe TRBD2 (6 bases). The CDR3 consists of 15 residues. V was shortened by 4 bases and J by 0 bases, with 10 bases between the two germline ends. Germline CDR1 and CDR2: SGHNT and YYREEE (reference sequence). The CDR3 DNA follows: TGTGCCAGCAGCGAGACTAGTACGAACACCGGGGAGCTGTTTTTT. Its protein product is CASSETSTNTGELFF.

This sequence joins TRBV4-1 and TRBJ2-3; no reliable D call. The CDR3 has 19 amino acids. V dropped 0 bases and J dropped 0 bases, with 19 bases sitting between them. From germline, CDR1 is MGHRA and CDR2 YSYEKL. The CDR3 coding sequence is TGCGCCAGCAGCCAAGAGGCGATCGAAGCGTACTCTAGCACAGATACGCAGTATTTT. The encoded protein is CASSQEAIEAYSSTDTQYF.

The rearrangement links TRBV7-9 to TRBJ1-2, with 10 bases that match TRBD1. Germline-derived CDR1 and CDR2 are SEHNR and FQNEAQ (reference sequence). V lost 5 bases, J lost 0 bases, and 9 bases stayed unmatched. The CDR3 has 17 amino acids. The CDR3 DNA sequence: TGTGCCAGCAGCGGACCGGGACAGGGGCCTTCTAACTATGGCTACACCTTC. It encodes CASSGPGQGPSNYGYTF. Supplemented by reference TRBV7-9 and TRBJ1-2, the full variable domain reads DTGVSQNPRHKITKRGQNVTFRCDPISEHNRLYWYRQTLGQGPEFLTYFQNEAQLEKSRLLSDRFSAERPKGSFSTLEIQRTEQGDSAMYLCASSGPGQGPSNYGYTFGSGTRLTVV.

This chain connects TRBV5-4 to TRBJ1-1, with a weak D call TRBD1 (6 bases). This CDR3 comprises 18 residues. V was clipped by 4 bases and J by 0 bases, with 22 bases between them. CDR1 is SGHNT, CDR2 YYREEE, per germline (reference sequence). CDR3 residues: CASSRWGQGLYLNTEAFF. The CDR3 DNA follows: TGTGCCAGCAGCCGGTGGGGGCAGGGCCTCTACTTGAACACTGAAGCTTTCTTT. Full variable domain (rest looked up from reference TRBV5-4 and TRBJ1-1): ETGVTQSPTHLIKTRGQQVTLRCSSQSGHNTVSWYQQALGQGPQFIFQYYREEENGRGNFPPRFSGLQFPNYSSELNVNALELDDSALYLCASSRWGQGLYLNTEAFFGQGTRLTVV.

This clone has a handful of counts. The rearrangement uses TRBV2 and TRBJ1-2, with a weak D call TRBD1 (6 bases). V was pared by 10 bases and J by 0 bases, with 15 bases between. This CDR3 region has 14 residues. Germline V gene data show CDR1 as SNHLY and CDR2 as FYNNEI. CDR3 in DNA: TGTGCCACTTCGGCAGGGGCTACTAACTATGGCTACACCTTC. Encoded protein: CATSAGATNYGYTF.

This chain uses TRBV6-6 with TRBJ2-7, with 9 bases identical to TRBD1. The CDR3 extends over 14 amino acids. J gave up 5 bases and V 5 bases, and 7 bases lay outside the gene matches. Germline V lookup: CDR1 MNHNY, CDR2 SVGAGI (reference sequence). CDR3 in amino acids: CASSPLRTGDEQYF. CDR3 coding DNA: TGTGCCAGCAGTCCCCTCCGGACAGGGGACGAGCAGTACTTC.

This clone occurred once. This chain links TRBV30 with TRBJ1-2; D unresolved. V lost 0 bases and J 8 bases, leaving 10 bases between the germline ends. This CDR3 is built from 12 residues. Germline V lookup: CDR1 GTSNPN, CDR2 SVGIG (reference sequence). The CDR3 region is CAWSVRASGYTF. DNA of the CDR3: TGTGCCTGGAGTGTCCGGGCCTCGGGCTACACCTTC.

This rearrangement joins TRBV2 to TRBJ2-3; either TRBD1 or TRBD2 may fit D (6 bases each). The V end was cut by 6 bases, the J end by 2 bases, with 18 bases between. Germline V CDR1 and CDR2: SNHLY, FYNNEI. The CDR3 is made up of 16 amino acids. CDR3 in amino acids: CASSRGLSPITDTQYF. The CDR3 DNA is TGTGCCAGCAGCAGGGGACTCTCTCCAATCACAGATACGCAGTATTTT.

The rearrangement links TRBV19 to TRBJ2-1, with 7 bases lining up with TRBD1. CDR3 length equals 14 residues. Germline CDR1 and CDR2: LNHDA and SQIVND (reference sequence). J was trimmed by 7 bases and V by 5 bases; bases with no gene match: 8. CDR3 sequence reads: CASSDRTGSNEQFF. The CDR3, as DNA: TGTGCCAGTAGTGACCGGACAGGATCGAATGAGCAGTTCTTC.

This sequence joins TRBV14 and TRBJ1-1, with 7 bases matching TRBD1. The germline CDR1 and CDR2 sequences are SGHDN and FVKESK. The V segment lost 4 bases and the J segment 3 bases; nucleotides outside the gene matches: 11. This CDR3 is built from 16 residues. The DNA of the CDR3 is TGTGCCAGCAGCCGTTGGGGCAGGGGGACGCACACTGAAGCTTTCTTT. Residues: CASSRWGRGTHTEAFF.

This clone was picked up a small number of times. The V and J genes are TRBV19 and TRBJ2-5; 10 bases are a match to TRBD1. The CDR3 runs 14 residues. V shed 5 bases and J 7 bases; nucleotides not matched to a gene: 7. From germline, CDR1 is LNHDA and CDR2 SQIVND (reference sequence). The CDR3 sequence is CASSLPGTGVTQYF. The CDR3 DNA sequence: TGTGCCAGTAGTCTACCCGGGACAGGGGTGACCCAGTACTTC.

The V call is TRBV5-5, the J call TRBJ2-1; D is possibly TRBD1 (6 bases). CDR1 is SGHKS, CDR2 YYEKEE, per germline (reference sequence). V gave up 4 bases and J gave up 0 bases, with 11 bases separating them. The CDR3 has 15 amino acids. In DNA, the CDR3 is TGTGCCAGCAGCCTGGACAGTGACTCCTACAATGAGCAGTTCTTC. It yields the protein CASSLDSDSYNEQFF.

The rearrangement uses TRBV7-9 and TRBJ2-6; the D gene is possibly TRBD1 (5 bases). Trimming took 1 base from V and 1 from J, leaving 14 bases between them. This CDR3 has 18 residues. Germline lookup yields CDR1 SEHNR and CDR2 FQNEAQ (reference sequence). CDR3 amino acids: CASSLVGRQPSGANVLTF. CDR3 coding DNA: TGTGCCAGCAGCTTAGTTGGCAGACAGCCTTCTGGGGCCAACGTCCTGACTTTC.

J is TRBJ1-2 and V is TRBV6-1; no clear D. The CDR3 consists of 11 residues. The germline V gene encodes CDR1 MNHNS and CDR2 SASEGT. V shed 3 bases and J shed 5 bases, with 4 bases lying between them. The CDR3 reads CASSDWYGYTF. In DNA form, the CDR3 reads TGTGCCAGCAGTGACTGGTATGGCTACACCTTC.